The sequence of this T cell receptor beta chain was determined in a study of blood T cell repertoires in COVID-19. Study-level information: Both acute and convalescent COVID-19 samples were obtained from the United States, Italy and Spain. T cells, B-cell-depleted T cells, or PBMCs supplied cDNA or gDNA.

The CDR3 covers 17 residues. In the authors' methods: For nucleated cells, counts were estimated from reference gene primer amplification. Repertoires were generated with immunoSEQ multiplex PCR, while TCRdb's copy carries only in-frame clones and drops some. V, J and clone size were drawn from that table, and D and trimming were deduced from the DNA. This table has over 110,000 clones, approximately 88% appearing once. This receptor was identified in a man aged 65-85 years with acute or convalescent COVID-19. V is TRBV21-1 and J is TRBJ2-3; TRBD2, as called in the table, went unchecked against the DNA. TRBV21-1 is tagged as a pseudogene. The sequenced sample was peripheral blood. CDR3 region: CASSHKGLAYSTDTQYF. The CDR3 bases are TGTGCCAGCAGCCATAAGGGACTAGCGTATAGCACAGATACGCAGTATTTT.